One and the same sample provided the 20 T cell receptor beta chains below, sequenced in a study of patients and donors after allogeneic stem cell transplantation (TCRdb year 2020). Library method: RT-PCR. Instrument on record: NextSeq 550. The public reads were reprocessed in TCRdb via fastp at Q25 and MiXCR, keeping in-frame beta chains. CDR3 protein sequences are deduplicated, and each keeps its most common genes and DNA. The sample table contains hundreds of thousands of distinct CDR3 sequences; only one count was recorded for roughly 17% of them. Around 7.2% of the sample rests with the top ten. The sample comprised blood, either unsorted or a sorted T cell fraction (not recorded which). Receptor source: a human donor who was either an allogeneic HSCT recipient or a stem cell or donor lymphocyte infusion donor (not recorded which). It is not recorded whose cells these are; they may come from a transplant donor.

This clonotype was detected only a few times. The J gene is TRBJ2-3, the V gene TRBV5-1; 11 positions match TRBD1. Germline CDR1 SGHRS, CDR2 YFSETQ. The CDR3 has 17 amino acids. V lost 4 bases to trimming and J lost 5 bases; unmatched junction nucleotides: 12. DNA for the CDR3: TGCGCCAGCAGCCCTACTCCCGGGACAGGGGGTCAAGATACGCAGTATTTT. Encoded protein: CASSPTPGTGGQDTQYF.

This clonotype came up a few times. The chain couples TRBV20-1 to TRBJ2-4; 11 bases align to TRBD2. The V segment lost 5 bases and the J segment 0 bases; nucleotides outside the gene matches: 9. The CDR3 runs 17 residues. Germline-derived CDR1 and CDR2 are DFQATT and SNEGSKA (reference sequence). The CDR3 DNA is TGCAGTGCTCGACCCTGGACTAGCGGGTTAGCCAAAAACATTCAGTACTTC. Its translation: CSARPWTSGLAKNIQYF.

The V and J genes are TRBV7-3 and TRBJ1-5, with D unclear. CDR1 and CDR2 (germline): SGHTA, FQGTGA. V was cut by 5 bases and J by 5 bases, with 10 bases left in between. The CDR3 covers 13 residues. CDR3 loop: CASSSTRDQPQHF. Written as DNA, the CDR3 is TGTGCCAGCAGCAGTACAAGAGATCAGCCCCAGCATTTT.

J is TRBJ1-1 and V is TRBV20-1, with TRBD1 as a possible D gene (6 bases). This CDR3 comprises 15 residues. V was trimmed by 5 bases and J by 1 base, leaving 17 bases between them. The V gene's germline CDR1 is DFQATT and CDR2 SNEGSKA (reference sequence). DNA for the CDR3: TGCAGTGCTCCCCCTCCCCAGGGGCGGAACACTGAAGCTTTCTTT. Translating gives CSAPPPQGRNTEAFF.

The V call is TRBV7-9, the J call TRBJ1-1, with D unresolved. This CDR3 has 14 residues. Trimming cost V 4 bases and J 2 bases, with 11 bases left between them. Germline loops: CDR1 SEHNR, CDR2 FQNEAQ (reference sequence). The CDR3 DNA is TGTGCCAGCAGCTCCCCGGGAAGTAACACTGAAGCTTTCTTT. It translates to CASSSPGSNTEAFF.

This chain links TRBV5-1 with TRBJ2-1; 7 bases line up with TRBD1. Unmatched junction bases numbered 8, after V lost 4 bases and J lost 7 bases. This CDR3 is 14 amino acids long. The germline gives CDR1 SGHRS, CDR2 YFSETQ. The CDR3 is CASSPRQGKNEQFF. CDR3 DNA sequence: TGCGCCAGCAGCCCCCGACAGGGTAAGAATGAGCAGTTCTTC.

V usage is TRBV18 and J usage is TRBJ1-6; D not certain. Germline CDR1 is KGHSH and CDR2 is LQKENI. V was shortened by 2 bases and J by 0 bases, with 8 bases between the two germline ends. The CDR3 is made up of 16 amino acids. The CDR3 here is CASSPFWSSYNSPLHF. In DNA, the CDR3 is TGTGCCAGCTCACCATTTTGGAGCTCCTATAATTCACCCCTCCACTTT.

This clonotype turned up a few times. This chain connects TRBV24-1 to TRBJ2-7; D unclear. Germline V gene data show CDR1 as KGHDR and CDR2 as SFDVKD. CDR3 size: 12 residues. Trimming removed 8 bases at V and 7 bases at J, with 14 bases between. Written as DNA, the CDR3 is TGTGCCACCAAACATGTGGGGTGGGAGCAGTACTTC. This sequence encodes CATKHVGWEQYF.

This clonotype was observed many times. The rearrangement joins TRBV7-9 to TRBJ1-6, with a tentative D call TRBD1 (6 bases). CDR3 length: 15 amino acids. Germline V gives CDR1 SEHNR, CDR2 FQNEAQ (reference sequence). V dropped 5 bases and J dropped 3 bases, with 11 bases sitting between them. The CDR3 nucleotides are TGTGCCAGCAGCCCCGACAGGATCTATAATTCACCCCTCCACTTT. It is translated as CASSPDRIYNSPLHF.

This clonotype was counted only a few times. The chain's CDR3 is CASSQQGRNQPQHF. Written as DNA, the CDR3 is TGTGCCAGCAGTCAACAGGGGAGAAATCAGCCCCAGCATTTT. The chain joins TRBV27 to TRBJ1-5; 7 bases align to TRBD1. The germline V gene encodes CDR1 MNHEY and CDR2 SMNVEV (reference sequence). The CDR3 is 14 residues long. The junction had 5 bases not matched to a gene; V was cut back by 5 bases and J by 4 bases.

The V and J genes are TRBV6-1 and TRBJ1-5; D is unclear. Germline lookup yields CDR1 MNHNS and CDR2 SASEGT. The CDR3 has 13 amino acids. Trimming removed 9 bases from V and 7 bases from J, with 16 bases in between. The CDR3 DNA is TGTGCCAGTTGCCCCGAGGGAACCCAGCCCCAGCATTTT. Protein product: CASCPEGTQPQHF.

This sequence joins TRBV6-5 and TRBJ1-2; 7 nucleotides match TRBD1. The CDR3 contains 14 residues. Germline CDR1 is MNHEY and CDR2 is SVGAGI. V trimming: 2 bases; J trimming: 3 bases; junction bases outside the gene matches: 3. Written as DNA, the CDR3 is TGTGCCAGCAGTTACAGGGACAGATACTATGGCTACACCTTC. It codes for CASSYRDRYYGYTF.

This clonotype has a count of ten or more. The J gene is TRBJ2-7, the V gene TRBV5-1; 7 nucleotides line up with TRBD1. CDR3 length equals 13 residues. CDR1 is SGHRS and CDR2 is YFSETQ in the germline V gene. V shed 4 bases, J shed 7 bases, and the junction held 8 bases outside the gene matches. This CDR3 reads CASSPTGKGEQYF. CDR3 nucleotides: TGCGCCAGCAGCCCGACAGGGAAGGGAGAGCAGTACTTC.

This clonotype was observed a handful of times. The V call is TRBV7-6, the J call TRBJ1-3; D call uncertain. Germline V gene data show CDR1 as SGHVS and CDR2 as FNYEAQ. V lost 5 bases and J 0 bases, leaving 11 bases between the germline ends. The CDR3 loop spans 15 amino acids. The CDR3 DNA follows: TGTGCCAGCAGCGCCCGACCGATCTCTGGAAACACCATATATTTT. Protein product: CASSARPISGNTIYF.

The V call is TRBV19, the J call TRBJ2-1; no reliable D call. The CDR3 extends over 14 amino acids. The V gene lost 3 bases and the J gene lost 4 bases, with 10 bases spanning the gap. CDR1 and CDR2 (germline): LNHDA, SQIVND (reference sequence). CDR3 coding DNA: TGTGCCAGTAGTATTCGGCGTCCATACAATGAGCAGTTCTTC. Its protein product is CASSIRRPYNEQFF.

The V call is TRBV4-3, the J call TRBJ1-1; D not certain. V was shortened by 3 bases and J by 2 bases, with 10 bases between the two germline ends. The V gene's germline CDR1 is LGHNA and CDR2 YSLEER. The CDR3 runs to 14 residues. This CDR3 is CASSHGSANTEAFF. CDR3 sequence (DNA): TGCGCCAGCAGCCACGGGTCGGCTAACACTGAAGCTTTCTTT.

The genes are TRBV24-1 and TRBJ2-6, with D maybe TRBD2 (5 bases). Germline CDR1 and CDR2: KGHDR and SFDVKD. The CDR3 sequence is 18 residues long. V was clipped by 4 bases and J by 0 bases, with 15 bases between them. This CDR3 reads CATSDHRGTDSGANVLTF. The DNA for the CDR3 is TGTGCCACCAGTGACCACCGGGGTACTGACTCTGGGGCCAACGTCCTGACTTTC.

The chain employs TRBV2 and TRBJ2-1; no clear D. V dropped 7 bases and J dropped 9 bases, with 13 bases sitting between them. Germline assignment: CDR1 SNHLY and CDR2 FYNNEI. The CDR3 extends over 12 amino acids. CDR3 loop: CASTRSAIEQFF. The CDR3 bases are TGTGCCAGCACTAGATCGGCTATTGAGCAGTTCTTC.

This clonotype was detected many times. This chain uses TRBV7-6 with TRBJ2-3; 9 nucleotides line up with TRBD2. The germline gives CDR1 SGHVS, CDR2 FNYEAQ. This CDR3 has 15 amino acids. With V trimmed by 5 bases and J by 1 base, 4 bases remained unmatched. Here the CDR3 DNA reads TGTGCCAGCAGCGTGTTAGCGGGAGGCACAGATACGCAGTATTTT. Protein sequence: CASSVLAGGTDTQYF.

This clonotype was found a few times. The genes are TRBV10-3 and TRBJ2-5; 7 bases are a match to TRBD1. Unmatched junction bases numbered 12, after V lost 10 bases and J lost 1 base. CDR3 length equals 15 residues. The germline V gene encodes CDR1 ENHRY and CDR2 SYGVKD. The CDR3 DNA reads TGTGCCACGAGAGCTACAGGGGCCCCCCAAGAGACCCAGTACTTC. Encoded protein: CATRATGAPQETQYF.